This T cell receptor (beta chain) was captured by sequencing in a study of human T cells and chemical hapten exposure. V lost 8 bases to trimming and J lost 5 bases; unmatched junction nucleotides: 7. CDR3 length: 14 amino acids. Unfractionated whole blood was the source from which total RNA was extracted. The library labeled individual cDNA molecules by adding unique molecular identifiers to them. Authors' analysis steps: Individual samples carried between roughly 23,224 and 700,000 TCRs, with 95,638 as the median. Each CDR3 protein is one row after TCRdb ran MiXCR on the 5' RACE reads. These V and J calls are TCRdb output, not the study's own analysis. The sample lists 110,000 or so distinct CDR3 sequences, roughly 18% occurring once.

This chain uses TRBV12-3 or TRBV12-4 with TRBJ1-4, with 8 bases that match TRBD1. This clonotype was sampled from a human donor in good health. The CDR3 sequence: CASGWTGRNEKLFF. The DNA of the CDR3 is TGTGCCAGCGGGTGGACAGGGAGAAATGAAAAACTGTTTTTT.